This T cell receptor (beta chain) is from a study of T cell changes during pregnancy in multiple sclerosis. TCRdb's table, derived via immunoSEQ multiplex PCR, lists solely in-frame clones and lacks some. The sample has about 44,000 clones, more than 90% seen once. The material sequenced was CD4+ T cells from peripheral blood mononuclear cells, taken in the first trimester of pregnancy. This clonotype originated in a female donor with multiple sclerosis, enrolled in a pregnancy study.

The CDR3 reads CASSTREYGGYTF. The CDR3 region has the DNA TGTGCCAGCAGCACCAGGGAATACGGTGGCTACACCTTC. The chain combines TRBV14 with TRBJ1-2; a weak D match, TRBD1 (5 bases). The length of the CDR3 is 13 residues. V lost 5 bases and J 7 bases, leaving 14 bases between the germline ends. Germline V lookup: CDR1 SGHDN, CDR2 FVKESK. Looking up the rest from reference TRBV14 and TRBJ1-2 gives the full variable domain: EAGVTQFPSHSVIEKGQTVTLRCDPISGHDNLYWYRRVMGKEIKFLLHFVKESKQDESGMPNNRFLAERTGGTYSTLKVQPAELEDSGVYFCASSTREYGGYTFGSGTRLTVV.